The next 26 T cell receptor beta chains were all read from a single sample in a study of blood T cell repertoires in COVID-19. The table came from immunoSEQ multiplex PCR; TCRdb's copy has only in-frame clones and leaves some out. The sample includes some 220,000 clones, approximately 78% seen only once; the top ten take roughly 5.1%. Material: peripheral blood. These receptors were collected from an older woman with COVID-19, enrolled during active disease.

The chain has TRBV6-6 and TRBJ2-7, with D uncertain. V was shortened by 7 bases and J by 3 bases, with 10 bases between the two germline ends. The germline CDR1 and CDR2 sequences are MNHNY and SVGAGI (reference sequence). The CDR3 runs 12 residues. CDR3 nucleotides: TGTGCCAGCAAAGAGGAAAGCTACGAGCAGTACTTC. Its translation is CASKEESYEQYF.

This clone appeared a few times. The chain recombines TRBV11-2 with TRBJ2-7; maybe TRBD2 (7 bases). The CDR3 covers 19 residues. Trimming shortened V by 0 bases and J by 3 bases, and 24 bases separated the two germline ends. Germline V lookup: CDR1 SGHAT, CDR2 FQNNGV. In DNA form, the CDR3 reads TGTGCCAGCAGCTTAGATTCGCGGTTGCTTCGGGGGGCTGGCTACGAGCAGTACTTC. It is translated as CASSLDSRLLRGAGYEQYF.

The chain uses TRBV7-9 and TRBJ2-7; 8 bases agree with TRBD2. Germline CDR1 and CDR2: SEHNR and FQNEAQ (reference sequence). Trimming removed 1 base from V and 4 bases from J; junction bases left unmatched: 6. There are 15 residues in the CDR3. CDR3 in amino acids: CASSLGTAGEYEQYF. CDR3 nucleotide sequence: TGTGCCAGCAGCTTAGGAACAGCGGGAGAGTACGAGCAGTACTTC.

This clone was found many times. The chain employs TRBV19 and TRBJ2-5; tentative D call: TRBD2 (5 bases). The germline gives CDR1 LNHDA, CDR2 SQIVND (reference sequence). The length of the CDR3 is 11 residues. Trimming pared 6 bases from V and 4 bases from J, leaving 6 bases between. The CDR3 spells CASRSGETQYF. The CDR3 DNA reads TGTGCCAGTAGGAGCGGAGAGACCCAGTACTTC.

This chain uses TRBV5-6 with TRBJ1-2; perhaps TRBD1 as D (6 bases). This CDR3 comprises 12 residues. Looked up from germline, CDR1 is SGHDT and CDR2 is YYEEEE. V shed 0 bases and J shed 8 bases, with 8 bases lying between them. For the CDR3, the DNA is TGTGCCAGCAGCTTGGACAGGGAAGGCTACACCTTC. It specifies CASSLDREGYTF. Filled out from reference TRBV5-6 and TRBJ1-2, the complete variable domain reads DAGVTQSPTHLIKTRGQQVTLRCSPKSGHDTVSWYQQALGQGPQFIFQYYEEEERQRGNFPDRFSGHQFPNYSSELNVNALLLGDSALYLCASSLDREGYTFGSGTRLTVV.

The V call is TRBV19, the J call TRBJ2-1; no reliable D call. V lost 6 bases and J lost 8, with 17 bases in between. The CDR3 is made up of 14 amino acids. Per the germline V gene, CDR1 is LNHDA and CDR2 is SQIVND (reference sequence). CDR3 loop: CASRAETVSHEQFF. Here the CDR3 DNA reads TGTGCCAGTAGGGCAGAAACAGTATCGCATGAGCAGTTCTTC.

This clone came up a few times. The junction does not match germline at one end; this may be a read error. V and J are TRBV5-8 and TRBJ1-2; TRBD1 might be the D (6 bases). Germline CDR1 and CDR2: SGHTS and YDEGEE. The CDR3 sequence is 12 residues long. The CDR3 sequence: CASSLGGASIAF. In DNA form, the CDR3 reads TGTGCCAGCAGCTTAGGGGGGGCAAGTATCGCCTTC.

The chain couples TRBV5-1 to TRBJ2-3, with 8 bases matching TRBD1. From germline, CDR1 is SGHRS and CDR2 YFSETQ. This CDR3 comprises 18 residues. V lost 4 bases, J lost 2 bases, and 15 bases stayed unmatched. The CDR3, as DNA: TGCGCCAGCAGCGAAGGATCAGGGGGCACTGCCTTCACAGATACGCAGTATTTT. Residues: CASSEGSGGTAFTDTQYF.

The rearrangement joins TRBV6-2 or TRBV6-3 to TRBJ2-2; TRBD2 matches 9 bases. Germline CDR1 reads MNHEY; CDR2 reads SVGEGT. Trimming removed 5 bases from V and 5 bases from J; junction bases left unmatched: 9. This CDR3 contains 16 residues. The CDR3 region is CASSRSSGSRTGELFF. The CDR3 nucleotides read TGTGCCAGCAGTAGGAGTAGCGGGAGTCGGACCGGGGAGCTGTTTTTT.

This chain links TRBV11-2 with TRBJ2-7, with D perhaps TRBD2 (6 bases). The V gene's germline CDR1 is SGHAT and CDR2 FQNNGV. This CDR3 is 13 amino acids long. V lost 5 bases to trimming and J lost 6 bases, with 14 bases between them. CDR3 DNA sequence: TGTGCCAGCAGCCCCTATAACGGGGGCGAGCAGTACTTC. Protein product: CASSPYNGGEQYF.

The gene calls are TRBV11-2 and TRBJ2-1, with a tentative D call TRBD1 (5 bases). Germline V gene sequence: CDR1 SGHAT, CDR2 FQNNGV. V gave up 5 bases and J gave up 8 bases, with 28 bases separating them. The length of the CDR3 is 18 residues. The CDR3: CASSRVPRQKMVADEQFF. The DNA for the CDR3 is TGTGCCAGCAGCCGCGTCCCTAGACAGAAAATGGTCGCCGATGAGCAGTTCTTC.

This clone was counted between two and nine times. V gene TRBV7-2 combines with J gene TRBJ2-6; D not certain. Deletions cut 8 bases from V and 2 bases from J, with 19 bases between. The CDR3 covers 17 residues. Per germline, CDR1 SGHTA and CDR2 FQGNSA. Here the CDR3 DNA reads TGTGCCAGCCGTTCTCGGCCCTACAGTCCTGGGGCCAACGTCCTGACTTTC. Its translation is CASRSRPYSPGANVLTF.

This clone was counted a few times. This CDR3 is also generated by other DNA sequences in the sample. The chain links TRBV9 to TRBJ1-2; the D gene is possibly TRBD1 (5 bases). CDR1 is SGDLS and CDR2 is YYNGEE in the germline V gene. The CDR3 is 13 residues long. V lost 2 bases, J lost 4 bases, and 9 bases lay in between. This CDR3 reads CASSVQGSYGYTF. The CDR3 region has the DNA TGTGCCAGCAGCGTTCAGGGTTCCTATGGCTACACCTTC.

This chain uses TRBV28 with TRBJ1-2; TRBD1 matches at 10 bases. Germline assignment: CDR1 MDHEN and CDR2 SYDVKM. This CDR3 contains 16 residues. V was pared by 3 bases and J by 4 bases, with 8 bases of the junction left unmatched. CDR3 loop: CASSFSSGQGIYGYTF. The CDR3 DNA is TGTGCCAGCAGTTTCAGTTCGGGACAGGGGATCTATGGCTACACCTTC.

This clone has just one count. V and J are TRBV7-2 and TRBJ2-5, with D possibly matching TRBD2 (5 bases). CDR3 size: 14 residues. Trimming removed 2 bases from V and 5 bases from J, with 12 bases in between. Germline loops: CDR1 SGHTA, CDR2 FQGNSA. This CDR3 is CASSLFGSAETQYF. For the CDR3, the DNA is TGTGCCAGCAGCTTATTCGGTAGCGCCGAGACCCAGTACTTC. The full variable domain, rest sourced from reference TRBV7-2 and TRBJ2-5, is GAGVSQSPSNKVTEKGKDVELRCDPISGHTALYWYRQSLGQGLEFLIYFQGNSAPDKSGLPSDRFSAERTGGSVSTLTIQRTQQEDSAVYLCASSLFGSAETQYFGPGTRLLVL.

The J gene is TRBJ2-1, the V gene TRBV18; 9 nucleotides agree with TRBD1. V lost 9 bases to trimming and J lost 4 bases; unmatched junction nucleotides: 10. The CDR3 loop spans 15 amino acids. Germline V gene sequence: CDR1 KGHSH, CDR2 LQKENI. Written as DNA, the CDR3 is TGTGCCAGTTCCACCGGGACAGGGAATTACAATGAGCAGTTCTTC. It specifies CASSTGTGNYNEQFF.

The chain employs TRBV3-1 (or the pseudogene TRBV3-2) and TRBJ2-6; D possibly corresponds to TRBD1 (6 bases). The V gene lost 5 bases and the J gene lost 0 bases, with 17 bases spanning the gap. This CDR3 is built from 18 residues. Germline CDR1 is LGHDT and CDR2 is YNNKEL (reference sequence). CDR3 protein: CASSLTQGTLSGANVLTF. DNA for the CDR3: TGTGCCAGCAGCTTAACACAGGGAACCCTCTCTGGGGCCAACGTCCTGACTTTC.

CDR3 sequence: CASSSRTSGKGDTQYF. The CDR3 DNA sequence: TGTGCCAGCAGCTCTCGGACTAGCGGGAAGGGTGATACGCAGTATTTT. This rearrangement joins TRBV13 to TRBJ2-3; 12 bases are a match to TRBD2. The CDR3 has 16 amino acids. The J segment lost 6 bases and the V segment lost 4 bases, leaving 8 bases of the junction unmatched. Germline loops: CDR1 PRHDT, CDR2 FYEKMQ (reference sequence).

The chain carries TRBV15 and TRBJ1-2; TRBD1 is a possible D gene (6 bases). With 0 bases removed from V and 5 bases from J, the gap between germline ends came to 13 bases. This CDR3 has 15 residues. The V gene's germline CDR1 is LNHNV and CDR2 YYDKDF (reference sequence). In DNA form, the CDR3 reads TGTGCCACCAGCAGAGACACAGGGTATTCGTATGGCTACACCTTC. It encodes CATSRDTGYSYGYTF. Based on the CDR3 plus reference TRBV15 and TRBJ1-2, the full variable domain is DAMVIQNPRYQVTQFGKPVTLSCSQTLNHNVMYWYQQKSSQAPKLLFHYYDKDFNNEADTPDNFQSRRPNTSFCFLDIRSPGLGDTAMYLCATSRDTGYSYGYTFGSGTRLTVV.

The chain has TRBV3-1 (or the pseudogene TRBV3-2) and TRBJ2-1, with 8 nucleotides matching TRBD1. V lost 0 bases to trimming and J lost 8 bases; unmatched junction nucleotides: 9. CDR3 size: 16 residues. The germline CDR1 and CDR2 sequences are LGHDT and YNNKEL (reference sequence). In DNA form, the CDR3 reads TGTGCCAGCAGCCAAGATCGGCCAGGGGGCATGGATGAGCAGTTCTTC. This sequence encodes CASSQDRPGGMDEQFF.

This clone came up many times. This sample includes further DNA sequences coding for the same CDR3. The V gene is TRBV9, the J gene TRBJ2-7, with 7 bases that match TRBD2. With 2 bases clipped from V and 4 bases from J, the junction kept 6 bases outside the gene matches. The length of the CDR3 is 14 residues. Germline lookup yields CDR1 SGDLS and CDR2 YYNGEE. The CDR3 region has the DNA TGTGCCAGCAGCGTGGGCGGGAGAGGTTACGAGCAGTACTTC. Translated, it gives CASSVGGRGYEQYF.

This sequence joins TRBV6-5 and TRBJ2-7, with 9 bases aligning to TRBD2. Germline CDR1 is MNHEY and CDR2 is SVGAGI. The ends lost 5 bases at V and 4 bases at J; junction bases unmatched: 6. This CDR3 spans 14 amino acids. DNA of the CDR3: TGTGCCAGCAGTAGGCGGGAGGGCCCGTACGAGCAGTACTTC. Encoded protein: CASSRREGPYEQYF.

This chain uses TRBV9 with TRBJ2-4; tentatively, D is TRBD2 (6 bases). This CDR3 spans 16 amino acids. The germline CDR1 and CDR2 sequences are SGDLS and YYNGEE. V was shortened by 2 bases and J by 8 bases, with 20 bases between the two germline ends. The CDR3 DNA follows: TGTGCCAGCAGCGTTACGAAGGACTATCCTTTCGACATTCAGTACTTC. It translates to CASSVTKDYPFDIQYF.

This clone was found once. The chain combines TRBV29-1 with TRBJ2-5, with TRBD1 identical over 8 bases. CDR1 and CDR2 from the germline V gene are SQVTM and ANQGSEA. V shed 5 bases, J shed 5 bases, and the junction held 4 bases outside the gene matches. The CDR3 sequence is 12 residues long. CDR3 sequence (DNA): TGCAGCGTTCGGACAGGGCGGGAGACCCAGTACTTC. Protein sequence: CSVRTGRETQYF.

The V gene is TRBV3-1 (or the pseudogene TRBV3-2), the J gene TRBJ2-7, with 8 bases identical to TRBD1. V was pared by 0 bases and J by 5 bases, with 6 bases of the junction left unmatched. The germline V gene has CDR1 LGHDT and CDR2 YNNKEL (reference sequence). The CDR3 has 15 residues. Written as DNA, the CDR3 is TGTGCCAGCAGCCAAGATCGAGACAGGGGACACGAGCAGTACTTC. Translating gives CASSQDRDRGHEQYF.

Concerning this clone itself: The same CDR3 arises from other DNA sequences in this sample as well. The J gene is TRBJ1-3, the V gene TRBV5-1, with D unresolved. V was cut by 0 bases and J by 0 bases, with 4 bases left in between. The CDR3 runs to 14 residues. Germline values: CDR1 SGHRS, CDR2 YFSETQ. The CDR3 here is CASSLDFSGNTIYF. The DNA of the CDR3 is TGCGCCAGCAGCTTGGACTTCTCTGGAAACACCATATATTTT.